This T cell receptor beta chain was obtained from a study of cytomegalovirus exposure and HLA in healthy donors. At the level of the study: Falling in the Caucasian-associated ancestry cluster were roughly 86% of 350 to 400 genotyped donors.

The primer mix had 60 Vbeta and 13 Jbeta primers. Per the authors' pipeline: It was a later analysis that counted around 85 million unique TCR beta chains, of which 9.5 million to 14 million were shared. Method: immunoSEQ multiplex PCR; TCRdb's copy keeps in-frame clones and lacks some. That table supplies the V and J calls and clone size; D and trimming were determined from the DNA. The data show approximately 290,000 clones, with under 90% seen just once and about 0.3% held by the top ten. Comments on this clone: Its antigen is not known.

Points from the study as a whole: An analysis that came later showed most CMV-associated TCR beta chains appearing HLA-restricted.

Sequenced sample: PBMCs. This receptor was identified in a girl aged 2 to 9 in good health and CMV-seronegative.

CDR3 in amino acids: CASSQASGRGYNEQFF. CDR3 DNA sequence: TGCGCCAGCAGCCAAGCGAGCGGGAGGGGCTACAATGAGCAGTTCTTC. The gene calls are TRBV4-1 and TRBJ2-1; TRBD2 aligns across 10 bases. The germline CDR1 and CDR2 sequences are MGHRA and YSYEKL. V was pared by 1 base and J by 3 bases, with 3 bases of the junction left unmatched. This CDR3 comprises 16 residues.